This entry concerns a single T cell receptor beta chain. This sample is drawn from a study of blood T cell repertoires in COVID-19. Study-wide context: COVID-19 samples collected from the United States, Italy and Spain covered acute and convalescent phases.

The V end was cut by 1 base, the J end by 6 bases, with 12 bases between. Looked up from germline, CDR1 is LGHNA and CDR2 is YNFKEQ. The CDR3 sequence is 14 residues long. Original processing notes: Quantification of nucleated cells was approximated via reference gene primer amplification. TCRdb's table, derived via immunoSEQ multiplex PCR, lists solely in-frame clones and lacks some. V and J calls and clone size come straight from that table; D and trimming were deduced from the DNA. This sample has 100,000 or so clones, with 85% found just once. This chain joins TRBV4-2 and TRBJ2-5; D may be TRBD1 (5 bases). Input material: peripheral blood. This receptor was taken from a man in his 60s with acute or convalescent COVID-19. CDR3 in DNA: TGTGCCAGCAGCCAAGTAGCATTGGGGCAGACCCAGTACTTC. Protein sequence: CASSQVALGQTQYF.